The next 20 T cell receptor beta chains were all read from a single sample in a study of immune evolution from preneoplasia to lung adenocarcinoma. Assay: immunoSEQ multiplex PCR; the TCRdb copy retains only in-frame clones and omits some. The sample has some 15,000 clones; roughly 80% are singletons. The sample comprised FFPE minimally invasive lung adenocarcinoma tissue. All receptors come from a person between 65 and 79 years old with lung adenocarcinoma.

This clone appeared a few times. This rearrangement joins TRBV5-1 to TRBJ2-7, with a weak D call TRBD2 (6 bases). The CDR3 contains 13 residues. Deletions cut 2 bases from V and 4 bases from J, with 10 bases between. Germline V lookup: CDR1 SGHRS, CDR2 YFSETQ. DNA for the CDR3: TGCGCCAGCAGCTTAGGGACTGATTACGAGCAGTACTTC. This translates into CASSLGTDYEQYF.

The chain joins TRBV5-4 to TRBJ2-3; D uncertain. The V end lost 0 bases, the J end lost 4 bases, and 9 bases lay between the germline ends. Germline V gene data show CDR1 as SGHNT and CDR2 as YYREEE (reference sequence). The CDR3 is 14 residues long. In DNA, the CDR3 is TGTGCCAGCAGCTTGGATAGATCCCCAGATACGCAGTATTTT. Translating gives CASSLDRSPDTQYF.

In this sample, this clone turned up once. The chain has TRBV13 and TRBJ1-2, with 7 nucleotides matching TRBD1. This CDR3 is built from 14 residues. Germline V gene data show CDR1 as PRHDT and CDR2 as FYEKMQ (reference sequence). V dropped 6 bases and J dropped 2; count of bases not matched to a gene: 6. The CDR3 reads CASSQGEGNYGYTF. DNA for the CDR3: TGTGCCAGCAGTCAGGGGGAGGGCAACTATGGCTACACCTTC. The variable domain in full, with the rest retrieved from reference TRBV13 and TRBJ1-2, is AAGVIQSPRHLIKEKRETATLKCYPIPRHDTVYWYQQGPGQDPQFLISFYEKMQSDKGSIPDRFSAQQFSDYHSELNMSSLELGDSALYFCASSQGEGNYGYTFGSGTRLTVV.

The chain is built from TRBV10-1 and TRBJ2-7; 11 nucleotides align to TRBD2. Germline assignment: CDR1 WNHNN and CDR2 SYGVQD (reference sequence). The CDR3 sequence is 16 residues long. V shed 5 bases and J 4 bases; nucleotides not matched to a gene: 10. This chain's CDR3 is CASSFTKTSGTYEQYF. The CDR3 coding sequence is TGCGCCAGCAGTTTTACCAAGACTAGCGGGACTTACGAGCAGTACTTC.

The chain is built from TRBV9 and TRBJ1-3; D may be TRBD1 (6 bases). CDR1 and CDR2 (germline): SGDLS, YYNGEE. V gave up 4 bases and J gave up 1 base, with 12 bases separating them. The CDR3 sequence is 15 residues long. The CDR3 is CASSKGQGSGNTIYF. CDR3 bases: TGTGCCAGCAGCAAGGGACAAGGGTCTGGAAACACCATATATTTT.

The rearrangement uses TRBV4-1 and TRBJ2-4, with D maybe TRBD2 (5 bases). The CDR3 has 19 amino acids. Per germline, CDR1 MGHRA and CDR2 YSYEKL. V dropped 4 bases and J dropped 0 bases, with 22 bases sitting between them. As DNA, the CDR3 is TGCGCCAGCAGCCCCTCGGTGCTCAAGGAGGTCCTAGCCAAAAACATTCAGTACTTC. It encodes CASSPSVLKEVLAKNIQYF.

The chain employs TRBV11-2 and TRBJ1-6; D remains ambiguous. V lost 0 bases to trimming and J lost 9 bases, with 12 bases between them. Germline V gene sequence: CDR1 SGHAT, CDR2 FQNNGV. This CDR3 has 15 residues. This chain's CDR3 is CASSLELGLASPLHF. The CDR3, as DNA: TGTGCCAGCAGCTTAGAACTCGGGCTTGCTTCACCCCTCCACTTT.

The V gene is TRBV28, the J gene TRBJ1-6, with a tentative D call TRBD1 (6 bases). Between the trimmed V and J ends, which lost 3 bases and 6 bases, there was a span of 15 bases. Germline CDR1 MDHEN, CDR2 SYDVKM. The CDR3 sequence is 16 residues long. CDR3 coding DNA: TGTGCCAGCAGTTTCCGGGGGGGCAGGGGTAATTCACCCCTCCACTTT. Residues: CASSFRGGRGNSPLHF.

The chain's CDR3 is CATSGLQVPTEAFF. As DNA, the CDR3 is TGTGCCACCAGCGGATTGCAGGTTCCGACTGAAGCTTTCTTT. This chain links TRBV15 with TRBJ1-1; D gene unclear. Germline V gene data show CDR1 as LNHNV and CDR2 as YYDKDF (reference sequence). V was cut by 5 bases and J by 5 bases, with 15 bases left in between. This CDR3 is built from 14 residues.

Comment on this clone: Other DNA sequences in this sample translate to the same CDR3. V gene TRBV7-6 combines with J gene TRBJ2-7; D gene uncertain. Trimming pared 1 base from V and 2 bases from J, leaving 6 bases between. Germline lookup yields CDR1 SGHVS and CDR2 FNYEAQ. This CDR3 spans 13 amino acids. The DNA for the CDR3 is TGTGCCAGCAGCTTAGAAGCGACCTACGAGCAGTACTTC. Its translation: CASSLEATYEQYF.

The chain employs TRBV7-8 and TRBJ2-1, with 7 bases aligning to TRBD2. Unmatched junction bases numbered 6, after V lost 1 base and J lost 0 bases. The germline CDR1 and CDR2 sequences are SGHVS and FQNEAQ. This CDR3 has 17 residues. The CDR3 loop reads CASSLGGGRSSYNEQFF. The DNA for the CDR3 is TGTGCCAGCAGCTTAGGTGGCGGGAGAAGCTCCTACAATGAGCAGTTCTTC.

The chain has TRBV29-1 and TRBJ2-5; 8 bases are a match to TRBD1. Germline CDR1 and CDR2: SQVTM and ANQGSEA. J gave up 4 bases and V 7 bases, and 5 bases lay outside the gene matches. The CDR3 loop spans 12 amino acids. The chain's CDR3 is CSAVQGVETQYF. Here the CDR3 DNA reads TGCAGCGCCGTACAGGGGGTAGAGACCCAGTACTTC.

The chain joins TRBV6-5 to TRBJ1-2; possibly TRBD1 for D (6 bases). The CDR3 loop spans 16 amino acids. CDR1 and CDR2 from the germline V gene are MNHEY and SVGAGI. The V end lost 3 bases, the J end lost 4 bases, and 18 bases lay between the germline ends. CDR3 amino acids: CASSYTGTPLPYGYTF. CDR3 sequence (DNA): TGTGCCAGCAGTTATACCGGGACACCGCTACCCTATGGCTACACCTTC.

CDR3 protein: CASSTGPAGELFF. CDR3 DNA sequence: TGTGCCAGCAGCACGGGGCCAGCCGGGGAGCTGTTTTTT. The rearrangement links TRBV9 to TRBJ2-2; possibly TRBD1 or TRBD2 for D (5 bases each). Germline V gives CDR1 SGDLS, CDR2 YYNGEE. The CDR3 spans 13 residues. Trimming removed 4 bases at V and 6 bases at J, with 10 bases between.

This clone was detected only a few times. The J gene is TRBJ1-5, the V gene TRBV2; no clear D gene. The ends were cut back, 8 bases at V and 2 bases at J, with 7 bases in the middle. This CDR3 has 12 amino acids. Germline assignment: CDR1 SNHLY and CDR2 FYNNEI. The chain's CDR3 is CASGSGNQPQHF. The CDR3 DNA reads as TGTGCCAGCGGGAGTGGCAATCAGCCCCAGCATTTT.

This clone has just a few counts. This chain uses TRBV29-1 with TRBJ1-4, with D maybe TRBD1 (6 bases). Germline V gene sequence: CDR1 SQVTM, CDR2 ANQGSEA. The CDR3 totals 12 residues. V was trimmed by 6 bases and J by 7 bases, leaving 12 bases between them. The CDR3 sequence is CSVQGRGEKLFF. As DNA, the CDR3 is TGCAGCGTGCAGGGGAGGGGTGAAAAACTGTTTTTT. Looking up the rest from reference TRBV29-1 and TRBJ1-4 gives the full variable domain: SAVISQKPSRDICQRGTSLTIQCQVDSQVTMMFWYRQQPGQSLTLIATANQGSEATYESGFVIDKFPISRPNLTFSTLTVSNMSPEDSSIYLCSVQGRGEKLFFGSGTQLSVL.

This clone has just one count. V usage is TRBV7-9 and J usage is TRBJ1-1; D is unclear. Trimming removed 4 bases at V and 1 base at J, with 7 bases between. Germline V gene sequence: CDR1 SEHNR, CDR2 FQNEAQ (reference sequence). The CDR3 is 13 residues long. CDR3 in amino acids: CASSYTQNTEAFF. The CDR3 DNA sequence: TGTGCCAGCAGCTACACCCAGAACACTGAAGCTTTCTTT.

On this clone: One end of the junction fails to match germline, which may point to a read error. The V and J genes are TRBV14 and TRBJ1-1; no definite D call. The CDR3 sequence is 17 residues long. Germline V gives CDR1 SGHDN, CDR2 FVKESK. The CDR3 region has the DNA TGTGCCAGCAGCCAAGGGAAGCACACCAGAGTCCACACCGAAGCTTTCTTT. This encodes CASSQGKHTRVHTEAFF.

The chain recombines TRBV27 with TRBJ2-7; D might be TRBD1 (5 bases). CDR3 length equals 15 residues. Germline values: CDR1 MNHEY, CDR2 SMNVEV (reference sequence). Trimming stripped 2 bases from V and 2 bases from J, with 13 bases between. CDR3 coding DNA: TGTGCCAGCAGTTTAGGTGCAGGGCTTGCCTACGAGCAGTACTTC. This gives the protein CASSLGAGLAYEQYF.

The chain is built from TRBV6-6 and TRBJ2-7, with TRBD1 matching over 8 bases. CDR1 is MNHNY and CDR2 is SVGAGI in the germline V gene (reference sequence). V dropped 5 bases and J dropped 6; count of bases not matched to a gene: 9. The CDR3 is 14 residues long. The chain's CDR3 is CASSPPDREGEQYF. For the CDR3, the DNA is TGTGCCAGCAGTCCACCGGACAGGGAAGGCGAGCAGTACTTC.